This record concerns one T cell receptor beta chain sequence. This specimen belongs to a study of blood T cell repertoires in COVID-19. After removal of 5 bases from V and 8 bases from J, the junction contained 6 bases not matched to a gene. The V gene's germline CDR1 is SGHRS and CDR2 YFSETQ. The CDR3 length is 14 residues. Assay: immunoSEQ multiplex PCR; the TCRdb copy retains only in-frame clones and omits some. The table has roughly 200,000 clones, 85% seen once. Sequenced sample: peripheral blood. The source is a woman aged 80 or over with acute or convalescent COVID-19. This chain links TRBV5-1 with TRBJ2-4; 11 nucleotides align to TRBD2. The DNA of the CDR3 is TGCGCCAGCAGGGTCGGGACTAGCGGCGACATTCAGTACTTC. Its protein is CASRVGTSGDIQYF.